The sequence of this TCR beta chain was determined in a study of blood T cell repertoires in COVID-19. Study in general: The United States, Italy and Spain were the sources of the acute and convalescent COVID-19 samples. T cells, B-cell-depleted T cells, or PBMCs supplied cDNA or gDNA.

In the original workflow: The assay estimated nucleated cells by amplifying reference gene primers. Produced via immunoSEQ multiplex PCR; TCRdb's table is partial and in-frame only. V, J and clone size reflect that table, while D and trimming were determined from the DNA. Here the sample spans 150,000 to 200,000 clones, over 70% being singletons. This CDR3 is 12 amino acids long. V lost 3 bases and J lost 6, with 7 bases in between. The germline gives CDR1 SGHDT, CDR2 YYEEEE. V is TRBV5-6 and J is TRBJ2-1; D may be TRBD2 (5 bases). Sequencing used peripheral blood. This TCR was recovered from a woman older than 75 with active or convalescent COVID-19. CDR3 amino acids: CASSSGVNEQFF. For the CDR3, the DNA is TGTGCCAGCAGCTCCGGGGTCAATGAGCAGTTCTTC.